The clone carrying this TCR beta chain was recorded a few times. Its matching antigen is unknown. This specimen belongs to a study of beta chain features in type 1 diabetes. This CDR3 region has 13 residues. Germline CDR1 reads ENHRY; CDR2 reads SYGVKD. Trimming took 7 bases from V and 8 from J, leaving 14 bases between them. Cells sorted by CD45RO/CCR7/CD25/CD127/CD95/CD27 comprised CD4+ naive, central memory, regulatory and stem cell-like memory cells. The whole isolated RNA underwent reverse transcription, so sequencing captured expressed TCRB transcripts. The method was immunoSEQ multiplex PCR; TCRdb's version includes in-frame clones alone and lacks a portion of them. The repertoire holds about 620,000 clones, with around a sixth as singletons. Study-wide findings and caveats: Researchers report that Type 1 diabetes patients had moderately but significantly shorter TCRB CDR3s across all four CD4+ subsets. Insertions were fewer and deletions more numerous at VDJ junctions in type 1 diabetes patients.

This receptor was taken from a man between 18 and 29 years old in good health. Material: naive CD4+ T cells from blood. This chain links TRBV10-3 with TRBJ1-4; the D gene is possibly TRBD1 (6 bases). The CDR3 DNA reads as TGTGCCATCACCCCAACCACAGGGGAAAAACTGTTTTTT. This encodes CAITPTTGEKLFF.